What follows are 21 T cell receptor beta chains derived from one specimen sequenced in a study of shared clonotypes between healthy human individuals (dated by TCRdb to 2018 to 2021). Library construction relied on the immunoSEQ multiplex PCR assay. This immuneACCESS table, as held by TCRdb, lists in-frame sequences with V and J called but not all clones. Of the missing ones, under half trace to an unresolved V gene in checked studies; the others have no known cause. Here the sample has about 2.3 million clones; around 93% occur a single time. The top ten clones comprise approximately 0.39% of the sample. Sequences were obtained from naive CD4+ T cells from PBMCs. This specimen's cell subset or site label, interpreted: CD45RA+ positively selected. These receptors were taken from a man aged 18 to 29 in good health. Some clones in this sample may be carry-over from other donors' samples.

This clone was observed once. The gene calls are TRBV18 and TRBJ2-5, with D tentatively TRBD2 (5 bases). Trimming stripped 6 bases from V and 4 bases from J, with 12 bases between. Germline CDR1 and CDR2: KGHSH and LQKENI. CDR3 length: 13 residues. This chain's CDR3 is CASSQLEGETQYF. The CDR3 DNA is TGTGCCAGCTCCCAGCTCGAGGGAGAGACCCAGTACTTC. Based on the CDR3 plus reference TRBV18 and TRBJ2-5, the full variable domain is NAGVMQNPRHLVRRRGQEARLRCSPMKGHSHVYWYRQLPEEGLKFMVYLQKENIIDESGMPKERFSAEFPKEGPSILRIQQVVRGDSAAYFCASSQLEGETQYFGPGTRLLVL.

The chain is built from TRBV15 and TRBJ1-4; D is uncertain. Germline CDR1 LNHNV, CDR2 YYDKDF (reference sequence). The CDR3 has 13 residues. V lost 0 bases and J lost 8, with 7 bases in between. This CDR3 is CATSRDMVEKLFF. DNA of the CDR3: TGTGCCACCAGCAGAGATATGGTCGAAAAACTGTTTTTT. The entire variable domain, with the rest obtained from reference TRBV15 and TRBJ1-4, is as follows: DAMVIQNPRYQVTQFGKPVTLSCSQTLNHNVMYWYQQKSSQAPKLLFHYYDKDFNNEADTPDNFQSRRPNTSFCFLDIRSPGLGDTAMYLCATSRDMVEKLFFGSGTQLSVL.

This chain links TRBV2 with TRBJ1-1; 7 nucleotides align to TRBD1. CDR3 length: 15 residues. Trimming cost V 6 bases and J 3 bases; bases outside gene matches: 10. Germline V gene lookup returns CDR1 SNHLY and CDR2 FYNNEI. CDR3 coding DNA: TGTGCCAGCAGGAGATATTCCCAGGGGGACACTGAAGCTTTCTTT. This sequence encodes CASRRYSQGDTEAFF.

In nucleotides, the CDR3 is TGTGCCAGCAGCTTATCTCGTAGCACAAACAATGAGCAGTTCTTC. Translating it yields CASSLSRSTNNEQFF. J is TRBJ2-1 and V is TRBV11-2; no reliable D call. CDR1 SGHAT and CDR2 FQNNGV come from the germline V gene. This CDR3 contains 15 residues. Trimming took 2 bases from V and 5 from J, leaving 13 bases between them.

The chain couples TRBV5-4 to TRBJ2-1; D possibly corresponds to TRBD1 (6 bases). The V gene lost 3 bases and the J gene lost 1 base, with 11 bases spanning the gap. The CDR3 extends over 15 amino acids. CDR1 and CDR2 (germline): SGHNT, YYREEE (reference sequence). CDR3 in amino acids: CASSSNRASYNEQFF. In nucleotides, the CDR3 is TGTGCCAGCAGCTCCAACAGGGCTTCCTACAATGAGCAGTTCTTC.

The chain joins TRBV2 to TRBJ1-4; tentatively, D is TRBD1 (5 bases). This CDR3 spans 14 amino acids. The germline V and J ends were trimmed by 3 bases and 7 bases, with 12 bases remaining between them. Germline V gene data show CDR1 as SNHLY and CDR2 as FYNNEI. In nucleotides, the CDR3 is TGTGCCAGCAGTGACGGGAGGGGAGGTGAAAAACTGTTTTTT. Amino acid sequence: CASSDGRGGEKLFF.

Worth noting for this clone: Other DNA sequences of this sample code for an identical CDR3. The genes are TRBV30 and TRBJ2-3, with D perhaps matching TRBD1 (6 bases). With 3 bases removed from V and 1 base from J, the gap between germline ends came to 11 bases. This CDR3 is built from 14 residues. Germline CDR1 reads GTSNPN; CDR2 reads SVGIG (reference sequence). The CDR3 region is CAWSRGRGTDTQYF. The CDR3 DNA is TGTGCCTGGAGCAGGGGCAGGGGCACAGATACGCAGTATTTT. The variable domain in full, completed from reference TRBV30 and TRBJ2-3, reads SQTIHQWPATLVQPVGSPLSLECTVEGTSNPNLYWYRQAAGRGLQLLFYSVGIGQISSEVPQNLSASRPQDRQFILSSKKLLLSDSGFYLCAWSRGRGTDTQYFGPGTRLTVL.

As regards this clone: This same CDR3 is encoded by further DNA sequences in the sample. The chain combines TRBV5-1 with TRBJ1-2; 8 bases align to TRBD1. The CDR3 loop spans 14 amino acids. The V gene end was trimmed by 3 bases and the J gene end by 8 bases; junction bases not matched to a gene: 9. CDR1 is SGHRS, CDR2 YFSETQ, per germline. The CDR3 DNA reads as TGCGCCAGCAGCTCTGACAGGGGAGCGCGAGGCTACACCTTC. Translating gives CASSSDRGARGYTF.

As regards this clone: Other DNA variants within this sample encode the same CDR3. The rearrangement links TRBV11-3 to TRBJ2-7; perhaps D is TRBD1 or TRBD2 (5 bases each). The CDR3 loop spans 13 amino acids. Germline V gene sequence: CDR1 SGHNT, CDR2 YENEEA. The V end was cut by 5 bases, the J end by 3 bases, with 11 bases between. The CDR3 region is CASSLGAYYEQYF. CDR3 in DNA: TGTGCCAGCAGCCTCGGGGCCTACTACGAGCAGTACTTC.

The J gene is TRBJ1-1, the V gene TRBV30; the D is unclear. The CDR3 extends over 14 amino acids. Trimming left V 6 bases short and J 5 bases short, with 19 bases between. Germline V gene lookup returns CDR1 GTSNPN and CDR2 SVGIG (reference sequence). Written as DNA, the CDR3 is TGTGCCTGCCTCCCCCCGGGAAGAGGGACTGAAGCTTTCTTT. It specifies CACLPPGRGTEAFF.

For the CDR3, the DNA is TGTGCCAGCAGCCAAAACTCTGGGCAGGGGAATTCACCCCTCCACTTT. It specifies CASSQNSGQGNSPLHF. The chain joins TRBV7-8 to TRBJ1-6, with D perhaps TRBD1 (6 bases). CDR3 length equals 16 residues. The germline V gene has CDR1 SGHVS and CDR2 FQNEAQ. The germline V and J ends were trimmed by 5 bases and 7 bases, with 18 bases remaining between them.

V gene TRBV25-1 combines with J gene TRBJ2-6, with TRBD1 as a possible D gene (5 bases). CDR1 and CDR2 (germline): MGHDK, SYGVNS. The CDR3 runs 15 residues. The V gene lost 6 bases and the J gene lost 0 bases, with 9 bases spanning the gap. As DNA, the CDR3 is TGTGCCAGCAGCGACAGTGCCTCTGGGGCCAACGTCCTGACTTTC. Translating gives CASSDSASGANVLTF. Full variable domain (rest looked up from reference TRBV25-1 and TRBJ2-6): EADIYQTPRYLVIGTGKKITLECSQTMGHDKMYWYQQDPGMELHLIHYSYGVNSTEKGDLSSESTVSRIRTEHFPLTLESARPSHTSQYLCASSDSASGANVLTFGAGSRLTVL.

The CDR3 region is CASRGGAGRQFF. CDR3 coding DNA: TGTGCCAGCAGAGGGGGGGCGGGGAGGCAGTTCTTC. V usage is TRBV6-6 and J usage is TRBJ2-1, with D tentatively TRBD2 (7 bases). Germline V gene lookup returns CDR1 MNHNY and CDR2 SVGAGI (reference sequence). The V end lost 6 bases, the J end lost 12 bases, and 15 bases lay between the germline ends. This CDR3 comprises 12 residues.

This clone was recorded only once. V usage is TRBV5-4 and J usage is TRBJ2-1; D perhaps matches TRBD1 (6 bases). Germline CDR1 and CDR2: SGHNT and YYREEE (reference sequence). Between the trimmed V and J ends, which lost 4 bases and 0 bases, there was a span of 14 bases. CDR3 length equals 16 residues. CDR3 sequence (DNA): TGTGCCAGCAGCCGAGGCCCAGGGGTCTCCTACAATGAGCAGTTCTTC. Encoded protein: CASSRGPGVSYNEQFF.

The V gene is TRBV7-2, the J gene TRBJ1-3, with 8 bases matching TRBD1. The CDR3 loop spans 15 amino acids. CDR1 is SGHTA and CDR2 is FQGNSA in the germline V gene. V lost 5 bases to trimming and J lost 4 bases; unmatched junction nucleotides: 7. CDR3 sequence (DNA): TGTGCCAGCAGCCTCCGGACAGGGTGGGGAAACACCATATATTTT. Protein product: CASSLRTGWGNTIYF.

This chain uses TRBV28 with TRBJ1-1; D gene ambiguous. Per the germline V gene, CDR1 is MDHEN and CDR2 is SYDVKM. The ends were cut back, 7 bases at V and 1 base at J, with 16 bases in the middle. The CDR3 sequence is 15 residues long. The CDR3 nucleotides read TGTGCCAGCAACGAAATCGCCGGAGGGAACACTGAAGCTTTCTTT. Its protein is CASNEIAGGNTEAFF.

The V gene is TRBV11-3, the J gene TRBJ2-3; perhaps TRBD2 as D (6 bases). Looked up from germline, CDR1 is SGHNT and CDR2 is YENEEA. The CDR3 is 16 amino acids. V lost 5 bases, J lost 6 bases, and 21 bases lay in between. In DNA form, the CDR3 reads TGTGCCAGCAGCCGTGGTCTAGCGCAAAGCTCGGATACGCAGTATTTT. This translates into CASSRGLAQSSDTQYF. The full variable domain, its missing parts supplied by reference TRBV11-3 and TRBJ2-3, is EAGVVQSPRYKIIEKKQPVAFWCNPISGHNTLYWYLQNLGQGPELLIRYENEEAVDDSQLPKDRFSAERLKGVDSTLKIQPAELGDSAVYLCASSRGLAQSSDTQYFGPGTRLTVL.

This clone was observed once. V gene TRBV29-1 combines with J gene TRBJ1-1; D is possibly TRBD1 (6 bases). The CDR3 length is 14 residues. Trimming took 6 bases from V and 5 from J, leaving 19 bases between them. Per the germline V gene, CDR1 is SQVTM and CDR2 is ANQGSEA. For the CDR3, the DNA is TGCAGCGTCGCCCCGGGGGGCCACACAACTGAAGCTTTCTTT. This sequence encodes CSVAPGGHTTEAFF.

The chain employs TRBV6-1 and TRBJ2-7, with TRBD2 matching 9 bases. The CDR3 is made up of 15 amino acids. Looked up from germline, CDR1 is MNHNS and CDR2 is SASEGT. V lost 6 bases and J lost 6; bases outside the gene matches: 12. The CDR3 loop reads CASRAQGLALPEQYF. The CDR3 DNA reads TGTGCCAGCAGGGCCCAGGGACTAGCCCTCCCCGAGCAGTACTTC.

This clone was recorded once. The chain combines TRBV2 with TRBJ1-2; 7 nucleotides align to TRBD1. Trimming at V came to 8 bases and at J to 4 bases, leaving 7 bases not matched to a gene. The CDR3 spans 13 residues. Germline lookup yields CDR1 SNHLY and CDR2 FYNNEI. The CDR3 loop reads CASCGQAGYGYTF. In nucleotides, the CDR3 is TGTGCCAGCTGCGGACAGGCTGGCTATGGCTACACCTTC.

This chain links TRBV9 with TRBJ2-2; weak D call: TRBD2 (5 bases). CDR1 SGDLS and CDR2 YYNGEE come from the germline V gene. The CDR3 runs to 19 residues. Trimming took 4 bases from V and 1 from J, leaving 23 bases between them. CDR3 amino acids: CASSRKGSRGYQNTGELFF. The DNA for the CDR3 is TGTGCCAGCAGCCGAAAAGGGAGTCGCGGTTATCAGAACACCGGGGAGCTGTTTTTT.